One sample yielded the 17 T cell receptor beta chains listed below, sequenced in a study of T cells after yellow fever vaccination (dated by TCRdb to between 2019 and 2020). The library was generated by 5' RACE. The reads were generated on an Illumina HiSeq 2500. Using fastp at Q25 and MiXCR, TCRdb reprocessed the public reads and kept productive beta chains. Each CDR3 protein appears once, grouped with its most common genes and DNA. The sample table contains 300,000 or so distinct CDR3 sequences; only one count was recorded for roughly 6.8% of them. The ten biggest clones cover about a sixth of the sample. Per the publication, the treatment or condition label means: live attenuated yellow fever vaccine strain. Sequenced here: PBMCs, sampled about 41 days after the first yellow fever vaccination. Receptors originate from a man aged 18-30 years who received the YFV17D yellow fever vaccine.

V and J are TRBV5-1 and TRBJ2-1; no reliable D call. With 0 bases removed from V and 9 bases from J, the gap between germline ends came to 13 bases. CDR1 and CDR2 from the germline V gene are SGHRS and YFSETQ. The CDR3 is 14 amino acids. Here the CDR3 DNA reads TGCGCCAGCAGCTTGGAGTCTGGGGTTGGTGAGCAGTTCTTC. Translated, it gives CASSLESGVGEQFF.

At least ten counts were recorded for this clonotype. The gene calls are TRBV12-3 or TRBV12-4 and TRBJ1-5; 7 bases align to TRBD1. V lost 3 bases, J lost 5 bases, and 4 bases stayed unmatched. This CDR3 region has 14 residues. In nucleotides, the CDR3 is TGTGCCAGCAGTTTTAGCACAGGGGATCAGCCCCAGCATTTT. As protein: CASSFSTGDQPQHF.

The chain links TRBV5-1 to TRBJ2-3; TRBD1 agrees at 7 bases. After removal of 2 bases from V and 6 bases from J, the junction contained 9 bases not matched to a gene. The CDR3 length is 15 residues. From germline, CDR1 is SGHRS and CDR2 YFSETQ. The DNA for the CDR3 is TGCGCCAGCAGCTTACAGGGGCCAGACATGGATACGCAGTATTTT. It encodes CASSLQGPDMDTQYF. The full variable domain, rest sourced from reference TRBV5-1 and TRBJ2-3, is KAGVTQTPRYLIKTRGQQVTLSCSPISGHRSVSWYQQTPGQGLQFLFEYFSETQRNKGNFPGRFSGRQFSNSRSEMNVSTLELGDSALYLCASSLQGPDMDTQYFGPGTRLTVL.

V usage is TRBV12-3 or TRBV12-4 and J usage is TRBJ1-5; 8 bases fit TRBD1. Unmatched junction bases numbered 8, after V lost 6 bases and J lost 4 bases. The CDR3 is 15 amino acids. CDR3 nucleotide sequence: TGTGCCAGCAGCAGCAACAGGGGGTCGAATCAGCCCCAGCATTTT. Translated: CASSSNRGSNQPQHF.

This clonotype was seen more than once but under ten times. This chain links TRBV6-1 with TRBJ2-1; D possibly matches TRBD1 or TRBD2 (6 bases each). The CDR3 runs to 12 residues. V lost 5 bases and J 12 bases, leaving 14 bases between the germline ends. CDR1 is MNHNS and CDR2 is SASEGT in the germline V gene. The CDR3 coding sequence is TGTGCCAGCAGTATGGGGGGACAATGGCAGTTCTTC. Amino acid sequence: CASSMGGQWQFF.

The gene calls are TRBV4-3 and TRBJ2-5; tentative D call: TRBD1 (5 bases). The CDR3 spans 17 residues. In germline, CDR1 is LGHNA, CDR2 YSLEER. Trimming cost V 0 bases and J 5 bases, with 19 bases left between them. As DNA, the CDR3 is TGCGCCAGCAGCCAAGAAAAGTTCCAGGGCCCCTGGGAGACCCAGTACTTC. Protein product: CASSQEKFQGPWETQYF.

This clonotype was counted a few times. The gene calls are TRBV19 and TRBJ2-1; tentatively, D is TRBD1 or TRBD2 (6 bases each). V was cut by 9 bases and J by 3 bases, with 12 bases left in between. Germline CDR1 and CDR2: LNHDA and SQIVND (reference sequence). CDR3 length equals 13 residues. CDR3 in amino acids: CASAGQRYNEQFF. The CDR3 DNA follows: TGTGCCAGCGCGGGACAACGCTACAATGAGCAGTTCTTC. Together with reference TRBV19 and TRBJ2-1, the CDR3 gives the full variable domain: DGGITQSPKYLFRKEGQNVTLSCEQNLNHDAMYWYRQDPGQGLRLIYYSQIVNDFQKGDIAEGYSVSREKKESFPLTVTSAQKNPTAFYLCASAGQRYNEQFFGPGTRLTVL.

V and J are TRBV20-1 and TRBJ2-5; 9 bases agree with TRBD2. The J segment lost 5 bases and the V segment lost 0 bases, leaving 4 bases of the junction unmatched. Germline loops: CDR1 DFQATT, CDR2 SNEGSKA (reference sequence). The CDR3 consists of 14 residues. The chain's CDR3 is CSARDMRGGETQYF. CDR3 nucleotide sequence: TGCAGTGCTAGAGATATGCGGGGGGGCGAGACCCAGTACTTC.

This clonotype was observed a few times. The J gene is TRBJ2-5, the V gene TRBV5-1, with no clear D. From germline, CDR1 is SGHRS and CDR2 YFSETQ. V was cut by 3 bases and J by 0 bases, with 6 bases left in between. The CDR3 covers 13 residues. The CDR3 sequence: CASSSRNQETQYF. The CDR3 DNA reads TGCGCCAGCAGCTCACGGAACCAAGAGACCCAGTACTTC.

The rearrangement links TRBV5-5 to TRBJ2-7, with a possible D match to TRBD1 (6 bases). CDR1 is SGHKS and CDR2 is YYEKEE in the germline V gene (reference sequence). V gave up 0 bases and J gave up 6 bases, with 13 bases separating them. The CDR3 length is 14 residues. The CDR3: CASSLEWGRPEQYV. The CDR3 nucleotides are TGTGCCAGCAGCTTGGAATGGGGGCGTCCCGAGCAGTACGTC.

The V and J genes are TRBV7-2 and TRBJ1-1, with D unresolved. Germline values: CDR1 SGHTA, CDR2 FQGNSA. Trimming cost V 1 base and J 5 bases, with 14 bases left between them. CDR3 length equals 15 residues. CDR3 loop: CASSLVGKLSTEAFF. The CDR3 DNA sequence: TGTGCCAGCAGCTTAGTAGGGAAATTGAGTACTGAAGCTTTCTTT. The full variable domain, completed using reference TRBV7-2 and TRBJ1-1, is GAGVSQSPSNKVTEKGKDVELRCDPISGHTALYWYRQSLGQGLEFLIYFQGNSAPDKSGLPSDRFSAERTGGSVSTLTIQRTQQEDSAVYLCASSLVGKLSTEAFFGQGTRLTVV.

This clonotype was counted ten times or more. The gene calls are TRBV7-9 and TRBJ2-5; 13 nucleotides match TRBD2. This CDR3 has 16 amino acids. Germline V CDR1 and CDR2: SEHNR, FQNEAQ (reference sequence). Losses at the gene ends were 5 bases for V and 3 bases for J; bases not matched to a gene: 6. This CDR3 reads CASSPPGLAGKETQYF. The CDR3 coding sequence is TGTGCCAGCAGCCCGCCGGGACTAGCGGGGAAAGAGACCCAGTACTTC. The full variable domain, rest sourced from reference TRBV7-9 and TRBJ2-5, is DTGVSQNPRHKITKRGQNVTFRCDPISEHNRLYWYRQTLGQGPEFLTYFQNEAQLEKSRLLSDRFSAERPKGSFSTLEIQRTEQGDSAMYLCASSPPGLAGKETQYFGPGTRLLVL.

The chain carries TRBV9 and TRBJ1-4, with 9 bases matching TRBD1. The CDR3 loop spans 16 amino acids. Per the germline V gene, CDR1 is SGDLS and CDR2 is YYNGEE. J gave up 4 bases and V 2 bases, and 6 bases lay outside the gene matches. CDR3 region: CASSVYGTGLNEKLFF. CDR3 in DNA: TGTGCCAGCAGCGTGTACGGGACAGGGCTTAATGAAAAACTGTTTTTT.

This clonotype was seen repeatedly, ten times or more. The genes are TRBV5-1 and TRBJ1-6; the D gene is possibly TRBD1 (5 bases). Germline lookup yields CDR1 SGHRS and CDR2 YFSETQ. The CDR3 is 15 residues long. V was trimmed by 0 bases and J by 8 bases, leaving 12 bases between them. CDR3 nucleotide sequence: TGCGCCAGCAGCTTGGGGGACCGCCTGTATTCACCCCTCCACTTT. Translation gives CASSLGDRLYSPLHF.

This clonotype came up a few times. The CDR3 loop reads CASSLGFGSQGLSNQPQHF. In DNA form, the CDR3 reads TGTGCCAGCAGTTTAGGATTCGGGTCCCAGGGGTTGAGCAATCAGCCCCAGCATTTT. The J gene is TRBJ1-5, the V gene TRBV12-3 or TRBV12-4; a weak D match, TRBD1 (6 bases). The CDR3 has 19 amino acids. Trimming took off 1 base at V and 1 base at J, with 20 bases between the two ends.

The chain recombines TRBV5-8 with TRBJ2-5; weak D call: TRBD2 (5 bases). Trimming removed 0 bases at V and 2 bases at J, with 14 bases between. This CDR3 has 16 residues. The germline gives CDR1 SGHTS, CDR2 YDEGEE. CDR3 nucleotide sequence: TGTGCCAGCAGCTTGGCGCCGGGGTCGAGACAAGAGACCCAGTACTTC. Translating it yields CASSLAPGSRQETQYF.

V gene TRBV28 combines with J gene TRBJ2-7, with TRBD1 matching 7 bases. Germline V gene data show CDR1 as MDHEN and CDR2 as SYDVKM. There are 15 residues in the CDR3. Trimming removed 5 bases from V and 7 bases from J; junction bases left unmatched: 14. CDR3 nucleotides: TGTGCCAGCAGTAACGACAGGGCGCCGCCTTGGGAGCAGTACGTC. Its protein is CASSNDRAPPWEQYV.